This is a list of T cell receptor beta chains from one sample in a study of blood T cell repertoires in COVID-19. Assay used: immunoSEQ multiplex PCR; TCRdb lists only in-frame clones, some missing. The table shows some 310,000 clones, with 90% occurring only once. Specimen: peripheral blood. The receptors stem from a woman in her 30s with COVID-19, enrolled during active disease. Both conserved end residues are part of each CDR3. The order of the fields is clone size, V gene, CDR3 protein. Expanded clones are given a class, and other clones once, few, many or no size at all.

NA TRBV6-5 CASRKGQGSSYEQYF
NA TRBV19 CASSIPGQGNNQPQHF
once TRBV6-1 CASSGSGQGSNRYGYTF
NA TRBV6-5 CASSLRTDSGNTIYF
NA TRBV10-3 CAISPTGTEAFF
NA TRBV6-5 CASSYFGTGAREQYF
once TRBV19 CASSGNRDTEAFF
NA TRBV25-1 CANTLGREQDNEQFF
NA TRBV18 CASSPPGRAREKLFF
NA TRBV28 CASSLETSGRNNEQFF
NA TRBV12-2 CASRLINTGTDTQYF
NA TRBV3-1/TRBV3-2 CASNTRGFGTEAFF
NA TRBV3-1/TRBV3-2 CASSYRVREEKLFF
once TRBV27 CASSPGPSGTYEQYF
few TRBV30 CALNRDRAEPGYTF
NA TRBV19 CASIPSGPGYGYTF
NA TRBV15 CATSKGQLSSYEQYF
NA TRBV7-9 CASSSRERAGANVLTF
NA TRBV18 CASSPIQGEPYSNTEAFF
once TRBV6-2/TRBV6-3 CASSYPETQYF
NA TRBV12-5 CASGLVLAGGAYEQYF
NA TRBV18 CASSPGGQGNTEAFF
NA TRBV6-1 CASSEVGGTTEAFF
NA TRBV10-2 CASSELGGRTSYEQYF
NA TRBV18 CASSPGTGNYGYTF
NA TRBV19 CASSPGTGDYGYTF
NA TRBV5-4 CASSLDGSEQYF
NA TRBV9 CASSSRDRDSPLHF